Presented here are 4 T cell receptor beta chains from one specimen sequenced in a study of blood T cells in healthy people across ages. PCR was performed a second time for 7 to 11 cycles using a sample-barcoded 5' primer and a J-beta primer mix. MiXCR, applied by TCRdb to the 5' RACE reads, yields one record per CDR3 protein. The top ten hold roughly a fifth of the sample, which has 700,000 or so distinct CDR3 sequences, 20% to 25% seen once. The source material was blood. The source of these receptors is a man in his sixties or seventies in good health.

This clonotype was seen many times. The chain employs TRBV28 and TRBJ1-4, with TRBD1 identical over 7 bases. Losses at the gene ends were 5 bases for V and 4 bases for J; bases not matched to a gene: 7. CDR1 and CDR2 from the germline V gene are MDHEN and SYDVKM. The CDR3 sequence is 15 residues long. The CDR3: CASSIKTGNNEKLFF. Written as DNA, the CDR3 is TGTGCCAGCAGTATCAAGACAGGGAATAATGAAAAACTGTTTTTT.

CDR3: CASSLSGGNIGSYEQYV. CDR3 DNA sequence: TGTGCCAGCAGTTTATCGGGGGGGAATATTGGCTCCTACGAGCAGTACGTC. The rearrangement links TRBV27 to TRBJ2-7, with 7 bases lining up with TRBD2. Looked up from germline, CDR1 is MNHEY and CDR2 is SMNVEV (reference sequence). There are 17 residues in the CDR3. Trimming at V came to 0 bases and at J to 0 bases, leaving 8 bases not matched to a gene.

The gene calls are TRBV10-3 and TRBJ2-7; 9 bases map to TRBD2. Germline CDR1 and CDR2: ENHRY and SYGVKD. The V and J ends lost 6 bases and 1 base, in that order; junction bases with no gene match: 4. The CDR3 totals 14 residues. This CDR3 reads CAISGSGRSYEQYV. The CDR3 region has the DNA TGTGCCATCAGCGGTAGCGGGAGATCCTACGAGCAGTACGTC.

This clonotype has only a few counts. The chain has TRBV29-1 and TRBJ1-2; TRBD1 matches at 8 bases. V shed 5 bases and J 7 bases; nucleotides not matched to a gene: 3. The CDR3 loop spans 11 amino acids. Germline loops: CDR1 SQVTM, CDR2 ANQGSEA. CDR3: CSVPGTGGYTF. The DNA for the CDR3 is TGCAGCGTTCCCGGGACAGGTGGCTACACCTTC.